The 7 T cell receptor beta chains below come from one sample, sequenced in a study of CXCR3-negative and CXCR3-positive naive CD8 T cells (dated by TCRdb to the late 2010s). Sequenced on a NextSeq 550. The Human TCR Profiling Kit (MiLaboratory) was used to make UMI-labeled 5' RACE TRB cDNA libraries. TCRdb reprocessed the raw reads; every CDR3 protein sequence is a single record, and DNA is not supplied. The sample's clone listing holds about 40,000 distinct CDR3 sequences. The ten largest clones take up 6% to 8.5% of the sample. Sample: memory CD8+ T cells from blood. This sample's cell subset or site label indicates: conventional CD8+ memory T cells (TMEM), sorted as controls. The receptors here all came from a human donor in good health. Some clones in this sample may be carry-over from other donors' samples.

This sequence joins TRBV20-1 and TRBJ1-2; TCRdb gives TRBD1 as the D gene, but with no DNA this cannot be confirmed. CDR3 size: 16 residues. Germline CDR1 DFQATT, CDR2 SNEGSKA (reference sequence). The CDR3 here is CSASGPDRGSNYGYTF.

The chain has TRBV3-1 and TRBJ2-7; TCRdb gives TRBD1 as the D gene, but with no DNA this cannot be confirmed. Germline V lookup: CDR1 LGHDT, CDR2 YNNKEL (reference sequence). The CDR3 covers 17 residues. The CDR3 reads CGSSPRPWDREVYEQYF.

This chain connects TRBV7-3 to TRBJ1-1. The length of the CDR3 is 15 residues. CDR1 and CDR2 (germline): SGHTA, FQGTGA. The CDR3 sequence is CASSFLRRGATEAFF.

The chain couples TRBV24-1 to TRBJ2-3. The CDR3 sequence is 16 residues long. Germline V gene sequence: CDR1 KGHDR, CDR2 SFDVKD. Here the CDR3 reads CATSDQEGTSTDTQYF.

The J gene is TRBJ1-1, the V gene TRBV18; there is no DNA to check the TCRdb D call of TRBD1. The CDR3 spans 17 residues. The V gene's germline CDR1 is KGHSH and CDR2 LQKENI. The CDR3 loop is CASSPGPGDVMNTEAFF.

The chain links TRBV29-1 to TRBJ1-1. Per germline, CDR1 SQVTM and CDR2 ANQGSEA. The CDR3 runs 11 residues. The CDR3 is CSAQTGIEAFF.

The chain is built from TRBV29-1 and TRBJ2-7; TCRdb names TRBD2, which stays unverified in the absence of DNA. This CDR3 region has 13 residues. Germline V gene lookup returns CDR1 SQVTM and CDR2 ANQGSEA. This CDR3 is CSVTSGVGYEQYF.